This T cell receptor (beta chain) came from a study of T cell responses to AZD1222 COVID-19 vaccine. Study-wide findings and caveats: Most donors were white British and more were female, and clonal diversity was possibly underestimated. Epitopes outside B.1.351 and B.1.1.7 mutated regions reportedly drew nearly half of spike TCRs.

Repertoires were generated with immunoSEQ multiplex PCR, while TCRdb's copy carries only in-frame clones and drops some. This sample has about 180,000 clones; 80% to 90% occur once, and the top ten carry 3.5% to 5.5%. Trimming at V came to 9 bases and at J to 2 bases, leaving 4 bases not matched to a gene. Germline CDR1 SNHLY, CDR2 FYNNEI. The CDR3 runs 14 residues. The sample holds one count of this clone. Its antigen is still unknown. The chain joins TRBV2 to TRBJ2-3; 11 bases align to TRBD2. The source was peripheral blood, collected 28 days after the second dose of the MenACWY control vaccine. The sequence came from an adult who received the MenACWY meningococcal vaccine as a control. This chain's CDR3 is CARRLAGNTDTQYF. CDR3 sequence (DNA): TGTGCCAGAAGACTAGCGGGGAACACAGATACGCAGTATTTT.